Below, one T cell receptor beta chain is given with its context. This CDR3 is built from 13 residues. Germline V gene data show CDR1 as SGHTA and CDR2 as FQGNSA. Trimming cost V 5 bases and J 3 bases, with 8 bases left between them. TCRdb ran MiXCR on the RT-PCR reads and lists one entry per CDR3 protein. Counted here are hundreds of thousands of distinct CDR3 sequences, approximately 15% occurring once; the ten biggest clones make up 3.6%. The sample comprised memory CD4+ T cells from blood. The TCR originated in a female donor in good health, serving as a healthy control. The chain employs TRBV7-2 and TRBJ1-3; D might be TRBD1 (5 bases). The CDR3, as DNA: TGTGCCAGCAGCACAGGATTTGGAAACACCATATATTTT. This codes for CASSTGFGNTIYF.